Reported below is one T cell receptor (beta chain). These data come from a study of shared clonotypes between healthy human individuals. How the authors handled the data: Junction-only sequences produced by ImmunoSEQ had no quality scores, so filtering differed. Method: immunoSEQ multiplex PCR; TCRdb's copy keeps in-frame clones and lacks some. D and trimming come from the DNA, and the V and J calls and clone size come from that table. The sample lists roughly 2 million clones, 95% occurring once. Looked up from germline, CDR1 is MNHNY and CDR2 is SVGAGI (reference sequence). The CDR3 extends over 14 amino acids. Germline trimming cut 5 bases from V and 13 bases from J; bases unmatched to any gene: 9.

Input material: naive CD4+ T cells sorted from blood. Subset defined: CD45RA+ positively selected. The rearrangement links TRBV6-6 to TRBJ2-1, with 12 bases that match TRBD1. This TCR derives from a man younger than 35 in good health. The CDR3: CASSGTGGASFQFF. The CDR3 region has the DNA TGTGCCAGCAGTGGGACAGGGGGCGCTTCATTCCAGTTCTTC.